This T cell receptor (beta chain) was observed in a study of CD8 T cells in Susac syndrome. When the RNA was reverse transcribed, random hexamers were used with an input of about 0.5 to 1 ug. An immunoSEQ multiplex PCR generated amplified TCR beta CDR3 products spanning 54 Vbeta and 13 Jbeta. TCRdb itself ran the immunoSEQ multiplex PCR reads through MiXCR, one entry per CDR3 protein. Among some 260,000 distinct CDR3 sequences listed, 70% to 90% were seen once. TCR beta sequences were obtained from blood CD8+ and CD4+ T cells. Treatment-naive patients with stable or active relapsing-remitting disease served as multiple sclerosis controls. Study results and caveats: The TCR sequencing and HLA analysis in the study involved a relatively small number of individuals, as the study acknowledged.

Concerning this clonotype: The antigen remains undetermined.

The CDR3 is 16 amino acids. Trimming removed 0 bases from V and 2 bases from J, with 14 bases in between. Germline CDR1 LGHNA, CDR2 YNFKEQ. The TCR originated in a human donor with multiple sclerosis. The chain carries TRBV4-2 and TRBJ2-7; TRBD2 might be the D (5 bases). The source material was CD8+ T cells from PBMCs. The CDR3 DNA is TGTGCCAGCAGCCAAGACGGAGGCAGGTTTGCCTACGAGCAGTACTTC. Translated, it gives CASSQDGGRFAYEQYF.